This T cell receptor beta chain was sequenced for a study of blood T cell repertoires in COVID-19. Study details: Whether acute or convalescent, the COVID-19 samples came from the United States, Italy and Spain. T cells, B-cell-depleted T cells, or PBMCs supplied cDNA or gDNA.

The CDR3 covers 14 residues. V was trimmed by 0 bases and J by 4 bases, leaving 9 bases between them. Per germline, CDR1 MNHNS and CDR2 SASEGT. The count of this clone is one. The protocol was immunoSEQ multiplex PCR, while the TCRdb copy is restricted to in-frame clones and leaves out a portion. This repertoire shows about 200,000 clones, roughly 85% found once; its top ten account for 20% to 25%. The clonotype comes from a man in his 60s with active or convalescent COVID-19. Sequences were obtained from peripheral blood. V and J are TRBV6-1 and TRBJ1-2; possible D gene TRBD1, 6 bases. The CDR3 here is CASSEAQGGYGYTF. The CDR3 nucleotides are TGTGCCAGCAGTGAAGCACAGGGCGGCTATGGCTACACCTTC.